This T cell receptor beta chain was identified during a study of cytomegalovirus exposure and HLA in healthy donors. Overall study context: The Caucasian-associated ancestry cluster held roughly 81% of roughly 370 genotyped donors.

Germline CDR1 and CDR2: PRHDT and FYEKMQ (reference sequence). The CDR3 loop spans 14 amino acids. V lost 4 bases to trimming and J lost 5 bases; unmatched junction nucleotides: 7. The study ran its PCR with 60 Vbeta and 13 Jbeta primers. Produced via immunoSEQ multiplex PCR; TCRdb's table is partial and in-frame only. The table lists 110,000 or so clones, roughly 80% of them singletons. This clone was detected a few times. This chain connects TRBV13 to TRBJ1-1; 7 bases line up with TRBD1. The specimen was PBMCs. The clonotype originates from a woman between 45 and 65 years old in good health and CMV-seropositive. The CDR3 DNA reads TGTGCCAGCAGCTCGTGGACAGGTCGAACTGAAGCTTTCTTT. Encoded protein: CASSSWTGRTEAFF.